Listed here are 32 T cell receptor beta chains from one sample, sequenced in a study of CD8+ T cells in alopecia areata. cDNA serving as the sequencing template came from extracted, reverse transcribed RNA. The table came from immunoSEQ multiplex PCR; TCRdb's copy has only in-frame clones and leaves some out. The sample has a few hundred thousand clones; about three fifths are singletons. Indicated treatment: oral pan-JAK inhibitor, 5-10 mg twice daily. The sample consisted of CD4+ T cells sorted from blood, taken at week 4, from a patient treated with tofacitinib. These receptor sequences come from a human donor with alopecia areata.

This clone occurred once. V usage is TRBV7-2 and J usage is TRBJ2-3; D is possibly TRBD2 (6 bases). Germline V gene lookup returns CDR1 SGHTA and CDR2 FQGNSA. The CDR3 covers 15 residues. Trimming took 5 bases from V and 2 from J, leaving 14 bases between them. For the CDR3, the DNA is TGTGCCAGCAGCCCGACCGGGACTGTCACAGATACGCAGTATTTT. It codes for CASSPTGTVTDTQYF.

This clone has a handful of counts. V and J are TRBV29-1 and TRBJ2-7; 8 nucleotides line up with TRBD2. The CDR3 is 14 residues long. CDR1 and CDR2 (germline): SQVTM, ANQGSEA. After removal of 6 bases from V and 0 bases from J, the junction contained 7 bases not matched to a gene. The CDR3 sequence: CSVQRGLNSYEQYF. CDR3 DNA sequence: TGCAGCGTCCAGCGGGGGCTGAACTCCTACGAGCAGTACTTC.

This chain connects TRBV5-1 to TRBJ1-6; TRBD1 is a possible D gene (6 bases). V was cut by 4 bases and J by 5 bases, with 13 bases left in between. Looked up from germline, CDR1 is SGHRS and CDR2 is YFSETQ. The CDR3 totals 15 residues. The CDR3 loop is CASSPGGQDNSPLHF. In nucleotides, the CDR3 is TGCGCCAGCAGCCCCGGGGGGCAGGATAATTCACCCCTCCACTTT.

The chain uses TRBV2 and TRBJ2-3; 11 nucleotides agree with TRBD2. Germline V CDR1 and CDR2: SNHLY, FYNNEI. V was pared by 5 bases and J by 1 base, with 2 bases of the junction left unmatched. The CDR3 has 15 amino acids. This CDR3 reads CASSPLAGGTDTQYF. The CDR3, as DNA: TGTGCCAGCAGTCCACTAGCGGGGGGCACAGATACGCAGTATTTT. Full variable domain (outside the CDR3, taken from reference TRBV2 and TRBJ2-3): EPEVTQTPSHQVTQMGQEVILRCVPISNHLYFYWYRQILGQKVEFLVSFYNNEISEKSEIFDDQFSVERPDGSNFTLKIRSTKLEDSAMYFCASSPLAGGTDTQYFGPGTRLTVL.

The CDR3 sequence: CAWSVHYESRGYTF. CDR3 bases: TGTGCCTGGAGTGTACATTACGAGTCGAGAGGCTACACCTTC. This rearrangement joins TRBV30 to TRBJ1-2; D is uncertain. The CDR3 consists of 14 residues. Germline V gene sequence: CDR1 GTSNPN, CDR2 SVGIG (reference sequence). Trimming removed 0 bases at V and 8 bases at J, with 16 bases between.

The genes are TRBV5-1 and TRBJ1-2; the match to TRBD1 covers 7 bases. J lost 5 bases, V lost 2 bases, and 6 bases had no gene match. Germline V CDR1 and CDR2: SGHRS, YFSETQ. The CDR3 has 14 residues. The CDR3 coding sequence is TGCGCCAGCAGCTTTGAGGGGGCGCCTTATGGCTACACCTTC. It specifies CASSFEGAPYGYTF.

By share, this clone ranks as medium-sized. The chain joins TRBV2 to TRBJ1-6, with unresolved D. CDR3 size: 14 residues. The germline V gene encodes CDR1 SNHLY and CDR2 FYNNEI. V was trimmed by 4 bases and J by 7 bases, leaving 11 bases between them. The DNA for the CDR3 is TGTGCCAGCAGTGCCGACATCCTAAATTCACCCCTCCACTTT. The encoded protein is CASSADILNSPLHF.

The gene calls are TRBV19 and TRBJ1-2; D uncertain. CDR1 and CDR2 from the germline V gene are LNHDA and SQIVND (reference sequence). The CDR3 has 14 amino acids. The germline V and J ends were trimmed by 4 bases and 4 bases, with 13 bases remaining between them. The CDR3 is CASSTWENTYGYTF. The CDR3 DNA follows: TGTGCCAGTAGTACCTGGGAGAACACCTATGGCTACACCTTC. Filled out from reference TRBV19 and TRBJ1-2, the complete variable domain reads DGGITQSPKYLFRKEGQNVTLSCEQNLNHDAMYWYRQDPGQGLRLIYYSQIVNDFQKGDIAEGYSVSREKKESFPLTVTSAQKNPTAFYLCASSTWENTYGYTFGSGTRLTVV.

This chain connects TRBV25-1 to TRBJ1-2; no definite D call. The germline CDR1 and CDR2 sequences are MGHDK and SYGVNS. The CDR3 consists of 14 residues. The V and J ends lost 5 bases and 2 bases respectively, with 12 bases between them. The CDR3 DNA follows: TGTGCCAGCAGTAATCCGGCGGGGAACTATGGCTACACCTTC. It translates to CASSNPAGNYGYTF.

This clone turned up a few times. Other DNA sequences within the sample encode an identical CDR3. The chain is built from TRBV9 and TRBJ1-2; D is uncertain. The V gene lost 0 bases and the J gene lost 3 bases, with 6 bases spanning the gap. This CDR3 has 13 residues. Germline V gives CDR1 SGDLS, CDR2 YYNGEE. CDR3 protein: CASSVEGHYGYTF. The CDR3 bases are TGTGCCAGCAGCGTAGAAGGTCACTATGGCTACACCTTC.

The chain is built from TRBV29-1 and TRBJ2-3, with 8 bases that match TRBD2. Trimming took 4 bases from V and 0 from J; bases not matched to a gene: 18. In germline, CDR1 is SQVTM, CDR2 ANQGSEA. The CDR3 loop spans 19 amino acids. This chain's CDR3 is CSVAGGAGGSISSTDTQYF. For the CDR3, the DNA is TGCAGCGTTGCCGGCGGGGCGGGGGGATCTATATCTAGCACAGATACGCAGTATTTT.

The chain carries TRBV6-6 and TRBJ1-6; D is uncertain. V dropped 1 base and J dropped 7 bases, with 8 bases sitting between them. This CDR3 spans 14 amino acids. Germline CDR1 reads MNHNY; CDR2 reads SVGAGI (reference sequence). The chain's CDR3 is CASSYFSENSPLHF. DNA of the CDR3: TGTGCCAGCAGTTACTTTTCCGAGAATTCACCCCTCCACTTT.

This clone has more than one count but fewer than ten. V gene TRBV27 combines with J gene TRBJ2-6, with 7 bases fitting TRBD1. Trimming took 5 bases from V and 1 from J; bases not matched to a gene: 5. The germline V gene has CDR1 MNHEY and CDR2 SMNVEV (reference sequence). CDR3 length: 16 amino acids. For the CDR3, the DNA is TGTGCCAGCAGTCCCCGACAGGGTTCTGGGGCCAACGTCCTGACTTTC. Translating it yields CASSPRQGSGANVLTF. Based on the CDR3 plus reference TRBV27 and TRBJ2-6, the full variable domain is EAQVTQNPRYLITVTGKKLTVTCSQNMNHEYMSWYRQDPGLGLRQIYYSMNVEVTDKGDVPEGYKVSRKEKRNFPLILESPSPNQTSLYFCASSPRQGSGANVLTFGAGSRLTVL.

The genes are TRBV5-6 and TRBJ1-2, with D hard to call. Trimming stripped 3 bases from V and 8 bases from J, with 5 bases between. The CDR3 contains 10 residues. CDR1 is SGHDT, CDR2 YYEEEE, per germline. This chain's CDR3 is CASSSRGYTF. The CDR3 region has the DNA TGTGCCAGCAGCTCCCGGGGCTACACCTTC.

The chain has TRBV6-5 and TRBJ2-3, with 11 nucleotides matching TRBD1. Trimming took 8 bases from V and 6 from J; bases not matched to a gene: 7. Germline assignment: CDR1 MNHEY and CDR2 SVGAGI. The CDR3 has 14 residues. CDR3 in amino acids: CASQGQGARDTQYF. CDR3 in DNA: TGTGCCAGCCAAGGACAGGGGGCGCGCGATACGCAGTATTTT.

Notes on this clone: This CDR3 is also generated by other DNA sequences in the sample. The V and J genes are TRBV29-1 and TRBJ1-1, with a possible D match to TRBD1 (5 bases). The CDR3 consists of 12 residues. Germline assignment: CDR1 SQVTM and CDR2 ANQGSEA. V dropped 6 bases and J dropped 0 bases, with 8 bases sitting between them. CDR3 bases: TGCAGCGTCCAGGGCATGAACACTGAAGCTTTCTTT. Amino acid sequence: CSVQGMNTEAFF.

This clone was seen only a few times. V gene TRBV19 combines with J gene TRBJ1-1; no reliable D call. The germline V gene has CDR1 LNHDA and CDR2 SQIVND (reference sequence). The CDR3 totals 13 residues. V was shortened by 3 bases and J by 2 bases, with 7 bases between the two germline ends. Here the CDR3 reads CASSIGVNTEAFF. CDR3 DNA: TGTGCCAGTAGTATTGGAGTAAACACTGAAGCTTTCTTT. Full variable domain (remainder filled in from reference TRBV19 and TRBJ1-1): DGGITQSPKYLFRKEGQNVTLSCEQNLNHDAMYWYRQDPGQGLRLIYYSQIVNDFQKGDIAEGYSVSREKKESFPLTVTSAQKNPTAFYLCASSIGVNTEAFFGQGTRLTVV.

The chain joins TRBV18 to TRBJ2-7, with D perhaps matching TRBD1 or TRBD2 (5 bases each). Germline values: CDR1 KGHSH, CDR2 LQKENI. The CDR3 covers 14 residues. The V end lost 6 bases, the J end lost 4 bases, and 16 bases lay between the germline ends. The CDR3 sequence is CASSSGTQGYEQYF. Written as DNA, the CDR3 is TGTGCCAGCTCCTCCGGGACCCAAGGTTACGAGCAGTACTTC.

The J gene is TRBJ1-1, the V gene TRBV29-1; D gene ambiguous. V was trimmed by 6 bases and J by 3 bases, leaving 8 bases between them. Per the germline V gene, CDR1 is SQVTM and CDR2 is ANQGSEA. This CDR3 contains 11 residues. The CDR3 loop is CSVSFDTEAFF. The CDR3 DNA follows: TGCAGCGTGAGTTTCGACACTGAAGCTTTCTTT.

This clone was counted at least ten times. This CDR3 is CASSLRAPTGDTQYF. DNA for the CDR3: TGTGCCAGCAGCTTAAGGGCACCGACGGGAGATACGCAGTATTTT. The rearrangement links TRBV7-9 to TRBJ2-3, with D hard to call. V lost 2 bases and J 5 bases, leaving 14 bases between the germline ends. This CDR3 contains 15 residues. From germline, CDR1 is SEHNR and CDR2 FQNEAQ (reference sequence).

CDR3 region: CASSLPDRGRNNEQFF. The CDR3 DNA is TGTGCCAGCAGCTTACCTGACCGTGGACGGAACAATGAGCAGTTCTTC. The chain recombines TRBV7-3 with TRBJ2-1; D remains ambiguous. The CDR3 extends over 16 amino acids. Germline CDR1 SGHTA, CDR2 FQGTGA. The V end lost 2 bases, the J end lost 5 bases, and 16 bases lay between the germline ends.

The chain is built from TRBV7-6 and TRBJ2-6; the D gene is possibly TRBD1 (5 bases). Looked up from germline, CDR1 is SGHVS and CDR2 is FNYEAQ. With 5 bases removed from V and 8 bases from J, the gap between germline ends came to 13 bases. The CDR3 is 14 amino acids. This CDR3 reads CASSPPRQSNVLTF. DNA for the CDR3: TGTGCCAGCAGCCCTCCCAGACAGTCCAACGTCCTGACTTTC.

The CDR3 protein is CASGHSNSNQPQHF. CDR3 in DNA: TGTGCCAGCGGACATTCCAATAGCAATCAGCCCCAGCATTTT. This chain connects TRBV19 to TRBJ1-5, with D maybe TRBD1 (5 bases). This CDR3 is built from 14 residues. Trimming cost V 9 bases and J 0 bases, with 12 bases left between them. The V gene's germline CDR1 is LNHDA and CDR2 SQIVND (reference sequence).

In the case of this clone: An end of the junction does not agree with germline; a read error may underlie this. The rearrangement uses TRBV6-1 and TRBJ1-6; TRBD1 aligns across 10 bases. CDR1 and CDR2 from the germline V gene are MNHNS and SASEGT. The CDR3 runs to 14 residues. CDR3 in DNA: TGTGCCAGCAGAGAAGACAGGGGGCACTCACCCCTCCACTTT. Translated, it gives CASREDRGHSPLHF.

The chain uses TRBV18 and TRBJ1-2; unclear D gene. Deletions cut 0 bases from V and 3 bases from J, with 8 bases between. Germline lookup yields CDR1 KGHSH and CDR2 LQKENI. This CDR3 has 14 residues. The CDR3 DNA reads as TGTGCCAGCTCACCACCGAGTGGGGACTATGGCTACACCTTC. Translation: CASSPPSGDYGYTF.

The table lists this clone with a few counts. The chain joins TRBV11-3 to TRBJ2-1; tentatively, D is TRBD2 (5 bases). CDR3 length equals 14 residues. V was pared by 1 base and J by 5 bases, with 9 bases between. Germline V gene data show CDR1 as SGHNT and CDR2 as YENEEA. Here the CDR3 reads CASSLGLAHNEQFF. The CDR3 DNA follows: TGTGCCAGCAGCTTAGGCCTAGCCCACAATGAGCAGTTCTTC. Drawing the rest from reference TRBV11-3 and TRBJ2-1, the complete variable domain is EAGVVQSPRYKIIEKKQPVAFWCNPISGHNTLYWYLQNLGQGPELLIRYENEEAVDDSQLPKDRFSAERLKGVDSTLKIQPAELGDSAVYLCASSLGLAHNEQFFGPGTRLTVL.

The gene calls are TRBV5-6 and TRBJ2-7; perhaps D is TRBD1 or TRBD2 (5 bases each). V was pared by 7 bases and J by 0 bases, with 20 bases between. Looked up from germline, CDR1 is SGHDT and CDR2 is YYEEEE. CDR3 length: 16 residues. The CDR3 protein is CASHPGQLKISYEQYF. The CDR3 nucleotides read TGTGCCAGCCACCCGGGGCAGCTGAAAATCTCCTACGAGCAGTACTTC.

The rearrangement links TRBV7-7 to TRBJ2-1; no definite D call. Germline loops: CDR1 SSHAT, CDR2 FNYEAQ (reference sequence). V lost 5 bases, J lost 7 bases, and 18 bases lay in between. The length of the CDR3 is 15 residues. The DNA for the CDR3 is TGTGCCAGCAGCGCCGACACCGCCGTTGGGAATGAGCAGTTCTTC. Translation: CASSADTAVGNEQFF.

This chain joins TRBV2 and TRBJ1-5; D may be TRBD1 (5 bases). Trimming took 5 bases from V and 9 from J, leaving 17 bases between them. This CDR3 region has 14 residues. Germline loops: CDR1 SNHLY, CDR2 FYNNEI. The CDR3: CASSIRDGLRPQHF. CDR3 nucleotides: TGTGCCAGCAGTATCCGGGACGGACTTCGGCCCCAGCATTTT. The whole variable domain, remainder taken from reference TRBV2 and TRBJ1-5, is EPEVTQTPSHQVTQMGQEVILRCVPISNHLYFYWYRQILGQKVEFLVSFYNNEISEKSEIFDDQFSVERPDGSNFTLKIRSTKLEDSAMYFCASSIRDGLRPQHFGDGTRLSIL.

The chain couples TRBV4-3 to TRBJ1-2; D uncertain. V lost 0 bases, J lost 6 bases, and 11 bases lay in between. Germline loops: CDR1 LGHNA, CDR2 YSLEER. The CDR3 is made up of 14 amino acids. The CDR3 loop reads CASSQDAGVNGYTF. CDR3 in DNA: TGCGCCAGCAGCCAAGACGCGGGCGTTAATGGCTACACCTTC.

The chain joins TRBV29-1 to TRBJ2-1, with D tentatively TRBD1 or TRBD2 (6 bases each). V lost 6 bases and J 7 bases, leaving 25 bases between the germline ends. CDR1 and CDR2 from the germline V gene are SQVTM and ANQGSEA. The CDR3 loop spans 16 amino acids. The CDR3 region is CSVLKKLVGGPNEQFF. The CDR3 region has the DNA TGCAGCGTCCTGAAAAAACTAGTGGGGGGCCCGAATGAGCAGTTCTTC.

V and J are TRBV29-1 and TRBJ1-4; TRBD1 matches 9 bases. The CDR3 contains 13 residues. Unmatched junction bases numbered 5, after V lost 7 bases and J lost 5 bases. CDR1 is SQVTM and CDR2 is ANQGSEA in the germline V gene. This CDR3 is CSGAGTGNEKLFF. The CDR3 DNA sequence: TGCAGCGGGGCCGGGACAGGGAATGAAAAACTGTTTTTT. Based on the CDR3 plus reference TRBV29-1 and TRBJ1-4, the full variable domain is SAVISQKPSRDICQRGTSLTIQCQVDSQVTMMFWYRQQPGQSLTLIATANQGSEATYESGFVIDKFPISRPNLTFSTLTVSNMSPEDSSIYLCSGAGTGNEKLFFGSGTQLSVL.